This T cell receptor (beta chain) appears in the sequencing data of a study of vaccination and CD4 T cells after COVID-19. Study findings and constraints: Reactive clonotype counts went from median approximately 20 after infection to roughly 39 after vaccination, nonsignificantly. Vaccine-specific clones in convalescent patients were spike mono-reactive in 304 of 307 cases.

TCRdb passed the PCR reads through MiXCR, listing each CDR3 protein once. This table has about 21,000 distinct CDR3 sequences, roughly 56% appearing once. Per germline, CDR1 SGHTA and CDR2 FQGNSA. The CDR3 extends over 14 amino acids. After removal of 4 bases from V and 8 bases from J, the junction contained 10 bases not matched to a gene. Note on this clonotype: The antigen remains unidentified.

V usage is TRBV7-2 and J usage is TRBJ1-2; TRBD1 matches 7 bases. The input for sequencing was CD4+ T cells from blood, taken before SARS-CoV-2 vaccination. The clonotype originates from a human donor who had recovered from COVID-19. This chain's CDR3 is CASSSFSRGEGYTF. The CDR3 nucleotides are TGTGCCAGCAGCTCCTTCTCCAGGGGGGAGGGCTACACCTTC.